The 30 T cell receptor beta chains below all came from one sample that was sequenced in a study of regulatory T cells in long-lasting Graves disease. Sample time point: newly diagnosed GD, antithyroid drugs for less than 3 months. Isolated PBMC RNA provided the starting material for the TCR library. For TCR beta, libraries came from iRepertoire HTBI primers and Arm-PCR of CDR3 regions. TCRdb redid the calling of the multiplex PCR reads with MiXCR, one entry per CDR3 protein. This sample carries about 400,000 distinct CDR3 sequences, about 17% of them seen once, and the ten largest clones take 20% to 25%. The data were also submitted as part of a second study, on T cells in Graves' hyperthyroidism and ophthalmopathy.

The sample in question was peripheral blood mononuclear cells (PBMCs), obtained at new diagnosis, from a patient treated with antithyroid drugs. All receptors come from a woman aged 18-29 years with Graves disease.

This clonotype was recorded at least ten times. The V call is TRBV6-2 or TRBV6-3, the J call TRBJ2-1, with D perhaps TRBD1 or TRBD2 (5 bases each). Between the trimmed V and J ends, which lost 9 bases and 6 bases, there was a span of 21 bases. This CDR3 contains 15 residues. Germline-derived CDR1 and CDR2 are MNHEY and SVGEGT. The CDR3 here is CASELHRDRINEQFF. CDR3 bases: TGTGCCAGTGAACTGCACCGGGACCGAATCAATGAGCAGTTCTTC.

The table lists this clonotype with many counts. The gene calls are TRBV6-1 and TRBJ1-2; TRBD1 aligns across 8 bases. There are 14 residues in the CDR3. In germline, CDR1 is MNHNS, CDR2 SASEGT. Trimming cost V 5 bases and J 2 bases; bases outside gene matches: 4. CDR3 region: CASSQGARNYGYTF. Written as DNA, the CDR3 is TGTGCCAGCAGTCAGGGGGCGCGGAACTATGGCTACACCTTC.

This clonotype was seen at least ten times. The V gene is TRBV6-1, the J gene TRBJ1-1; 9 nucleotides line up with TRBD1. Per the germline V gene, CDR1 is MNHNS and CDR2 is SASEGT. V shed 0 bases, J shed 7 bases, and the junction held 6 bases outside the gene matches. This CDR3 is 15 amino acids long. As DNA, the CDR3 is TGTGCCAGCAGTGAAGCCGCTACAGGGGGCGGTGAAGCTTTCTTT. Amino acid sequence: CASSEAATGGGEAFF.

The chain recombines TRBV5-6 with TRBJ2-7; tentative D call: TRBD1 (6 bases). Trimming removed 0 bases from V and 5 bases from J, with 6 bases in between. CDR1 SGHDT and CDR2 YYEEEE come from the germline V gene. The CDR3 is 12 residues long. The CDR3 spells CASSLEGDEQYF. CDR3 bases: TGTGCCAGCAGCTTGGAGGGGGACGAGCAGTACTTC.

In its sample, this clonotype was seen a few times. V and J are TRBV2 and TRBJ1-6; D is unresolved. With 6 bases removed from V and 14 bases from J, the gap between germline ends came to 14 bases. The CDR3 totals 12 residues. Germline V gene sequence: CDR1 SNHLY, CDR2 FYNNEI. The CDR3 coding sequence is TGTGCCAGCAGACTTCTGGGTGGCACCCTCCACTTT. Protein product: CASRLLGGTLHF.

On this clonotype itself: This may come from a read error, since a much larger clone is one base off. This rearrangement joins TRBV13 to TRBJ2-3, with D possibly being TRBD1 (6 bases). The CDR3 runs 15 residues. V was trimmed by 5 bases and J by 3 bases, leaving 15 bases between them. The germline gives CDR1 PRHDT, CDR2 FYEKMQ (reference sequence). The DNA for the CDR3 is TGTGCCAGCAGCGAGACAGGATTATCGACAGATACGCAGTATTTT. It yields the protein CASSETGLSTDTQYF.

The chain joins TRBV15 to TRBJ1-5; no clear D gene. The germline gives CDR1 LNHNV, CDR2 YYDKDF (reference sequence). The CDR3 extends over 15 amino acids. The V and J ends lost 1 base and 0 bases respectively, with 7 bases between them. Written as DNA, the CDR3 is TGTGCCACCAGCAGAGGGAGGGATAGCAATCAGCCCCAGCATTTT. This encodes CATSRGRDSNQPQHF.

At least ten counts were recorded for this clonotype. The J gene is TRBJ2-7, the V gene TRBV28; TRBD1 matches at 8 bases. J was trimmed by 5 bases and V by 5 bases; bases with no gene match: 14. From germline, CDR1 is MDHEN and CDR2 SYDVKM. The CDR3 runs to 16 residues. CDR3 DNA: TGTGCCAGCAGTCCAATCGCGACAGGGGCGGGCCACGAGCAGTACTTC. It translates to CASSPIATGAGHEQYF.

The chain uses TRBV5-6 and TRBJ1-5, with D possibly TRBD1 on 5 matching bases. This CDR3 contains 15 residues. V dropped 2 bases and J dropped 4 bases, with 13 bases sitting between them. Germline CDR1 SGHDT, CDR2 YYEEEE. CDR3 loop: CASSFRQNLNQPQHF. The CDR3 nucleotides read TGTGCCAGCAGCTTTAGACAGAACCTAAATCAGCCCCAGCATTTT. The entire variable domain, with the rest obtained from reference TRBV5-6 and TRBJ1-5, is as follows: DAGVTQSPTHLIKTRGQQVTLRCSPKSGHDTVSWYQQALGQGPQFIFQYYEEEERQRGNFPDRFSGHQFPNYSSELNVNALLLGDSALYLCASSFRQNLNQPQHFGDGTRLSIL.

As regards this clonotype: A read error may be the cause here, since a much bigger clone is one base away. The chain is built from TRBV11-1 and TRBJ2-6; tentatively, D is TRBD1 (5 bases). This CDR3 is 14 amino acids long. The germline V gene has CDR1 SGHAT and CDR2 FQDESV (reference sequence). The CDR3 nucleotides read TGTGCCAGCAGCTTATCGGGTGGGGCCAGCGTCCTGACTTTC. Its protein product is CASSLSGGASVLTF.

This clonotype was observed at least ten times. V and J are TRBV5-5 and TRBJ2-1; TRBD2 aligns across 11 bases. The V segment lost 3 bases and the J segment 0 bases; nucleotides outside the gene matches: 8. The CDR3 length is 18 residues. CDR1 and CDR2 (germline): SGHKS, YYEKEE (reference sequence). The CDR3 spells CASSWGIAGGNSYNEQFF. The CDR3 nucleotides read TGTGCCAGCAGCTGGGGGATAGCGGGGGGGAACTCCTACAATGAGCAGTTCTTC.

Ten or more counts support this clonotype. The gene calls are TRBV6-2 or TRBV6-3 and TRBJ2-7; perhaps TRBD1 as D (6 bases). The CDR3 spans 12 residues. V was shortened by 5 bases and J by 5 bases, with 10 bases between the two germline ends. The V gene's germline CDR1 is MNHEY and CDR2 SVGEGT. The CDR3 DNA sequence: TGTGCCAGCAGTGGTACAGGGAACGAGCAGTACTTC. This encodes CASSGTGNEQYF.

This clonotype was seen many times. V usage is TRBV11-3 and J usage is TRBJ2-3, with D perhaps TRBD1 or TRBD2 (5 bases each). The CDR3 runs to 14 residues. The ends were cut back, 3 bases at V and 8 bases at J, with 15 bases in the middle. Germline V gene data show CDR1 as SGHNT and CDR2 as YENEEA. CDR3 residues: CASSLPGRRSTQYF. The DNA for the CDR3 is TGTGCCAGCAGCTTGCCGGGGCGGCGGAGTACGCAGTATTTT. The full variable domain, rest sourced from reference TRBV11-3 and TRBJ2-3, is EAGVVQSPRYKIIEKKQPVAFWCNPISGHNTLYWYLQNLGQGPELLIRYENEEAVDDSQLPKDRFSAERLKGVDSTLKIQPAELGDSAVYLCASSLPGRRSTQYFGPGTRLTVL.

This chain links TRBV9 with TRBJ2-1; D ambiguous. CDR1 and CDR2 (germline): SGDLS, YYNGEE. There are 15 residues in the CDR3. V shed 0 bases and J shed 5 bases, with 12 bases lying between them. CDR3 protein: CASSVAPSNNNEQFF. The CDR3 DNA sequence: TGTGCCAGCAGCGTAGCTCCCAGCAATAACAATGAGCAGTTCTTC.

The rearrangement uses TRBV19 and TRBJ1-5, with D possibly TRBD1 on 6 matching bases. This CDR3 contains 14 residues. The germline gives CDR1 LNHDA, CDR2 SQIVND (reference sequence). Trimming removed 4 bases from V and 6 bases from J, with 13 bases in between. The CDR3 spells CASSNRESGQPQHF. CDR3 sequence (DNA): TGTGCCAGTAGTAACAGGGAGAGCGGTCAGCCCCAGCATTTT.

This clonotype was recorded many times. J is TRBJ2-7 and V is TRBV7-2, with 8 bases that match TRBD2. Germline-derived CDR1 and CDR2 are SGHTA and FQGNSA. Losses at the gene ends were 2 bases for V and 2 bases for J; bases not matched to a gene: 2. This CDR3 spans 14 amino acids. The CDR3 spells CASSLHGGAYEQYF. The CDR3 bases are TGTGCCAGCAGCTTACACGGGGGGGCCTACGAGCAGTACTTC. Variable domain in full (rest from reference TRBV7-2 and TRBJ2-7): GAGVSQSPSNKVTEKGKDVELRCDPISGHTALYWYRQSLGQGLEFLIYFQGNSAPDKSGLPSDRFSAERTGGSVSTLTIQRTQQEDSAVYLCASSLHGGAYEQYFGPGTRLTVT.

The J gene is TRBJ1-2, the V gene TRBV25-1; a possible D gene is TRBD1 (5 bases). Germline CDR1 and CDR2: MGHDK and SYGVNS. Trimming shortened V by 7 bases and J by 6 bases, and 18 bases separated the two germline ends. The CDR3 runs 14 residues. CDR3 bases: TGTGCCAGCAAGTCCCCAGGAAGGGGTCATGGCTACACCTTC. Encoded protein: CASKSPGRGHGYTF.

The V and J genes are TRBV6-5 and TRBJ2-3; tentative D call: TRBD1 (6 bases). The CDR3 covers 16 residues. Trimming left V 2 bases short and J 0 bases short, with 12 bases between. CDR1 and CDR2 (germline): MNHEY, SVGAGI. The CDR3, as DNA: TGTGCCAGCAGTTACACCCAGGGGCAAAGCACAGATACGCAGTATTTT. It translates to CASSYTQGQSTDTQYF.

This clonotype has only a few counts. J is TRBJ2-7 and V is TRBV25-1; TRBD1 is a possible D gene (5 bases). This CDR3 is 15 amino acids long. Germline CDR1 is MGHDK and CDR2 is SYGVNS. Trimming stripped 1 base from V and 5 bases from J, with 15 bases between. CDR3 sequence reads: CASSELKGFTDEQYF. The CDR3 DNA follows: TGTGCCAGCAGTGAATTGAAGGGGTTCACGGACGAGCAGTACTTC.

This clonotype was seen a handful of times. The chain has TRBV29-1 and TRBJ2-2; D gene unclear. Looked up from germline, CDR1 is SQVTM and CDR2 is ANQGSEA. The V end was cut by 7 bases, the J end by 2 bases, with 17 bases between. This CDR3 region has 15 residues. The CDR3 sequence: CSGSTGSFNTGELFF. The CDR3 DNA sequence: TGCAGCGGATCCACCGGGTCCTTCAACACCGGGGAGCTGTTTTTT.

This sequence joins TRBV7-9 and TRBJ2-1; TRBD1 agrees at 7 bases. The CDR3 sequence is 12 residues long. The trim removed 5 bases at V and 6 bases at J, leaving 1 base unmatched. Germline CDR1 is SEHNR and CDR2 is FQNEAQ (reference sequence). DNA of the CDR3: TGTGCCAGCAGCAAGGGGGCCAATGAGCAGTTCTTC. It is translated as CASSKGANEQFF. The variable domain in full, with the rest retrieved from reference TRBV7-9 and TRBJ2-1, is DTGVSQNPRHKITKRGQNVTFRCDPISEHNRLYWYRQTLGQGPEFLTYFQNEAQLEKSRLLSDRFSAERPKGSFSTLEIQRTEQGDSAMYLCASSKGANEQFFGPGTRLTVL.

The chain joins TRBV28 to TRBJ2-3; possibly TRBD1 for D (5 bases). Trimming took off 10 bases at V and 0 bases at J, with 14 bases between the two ends. The CDR3 extends over 14 amino acids. The germline V gene encodes CDR1 MDHEN and CDR2 SYDVKM. The CDR3 spells CAILRDSSTDTQYF. The CDR3 bases are TGTGCCATCCTCAGGGATTCTAGCACAGATACGCAGTATTTT.

The V and J genes are TRBV6-2 or TRBV6-3 and TRBJ2-3, with D possibly matching TRBD1 (5 bases). This CDR3 is built from 14 residues. Germline lookup yields CDR1 MNHEY and CDR2 SVGEGT. The ends were cut back, 5 bases at V and 3 bases at J, with 12 bases in the middle. The CDR3 sequence is CASSQGYGTDTQYF. CDR3 nucleotide sequence: TGTGCCAGCAGTCAGGGTTATGGGACAGATACGCAGTATTTT.

V and J are TRBV3-1 and TRBJ2-7, with TRBD2 identical over 12 bases. Germline CDR1 LGHDT, CDR2 YNNKEL (reference sequence). J gave up 5 bases and V 0 bases, and 5 bases lay outside the gene matches. This CDR3 contains 16 residues. CDR3 bases: TGTGCCAGCAGCCAAGAATTACTAGCGGGAGGCCACGAGCAGTACTTC. Residues: CASSQELLAGGHEQYF.

This clonotype was counted only a few times. This chain joins TRBV6-2 or TRBV6-3 and TRBJ1-1, with 7 nucleotides matching TRBD1. Germline CDR1 MNHEY, CDR2 SVGEGT. The junction had 9 bases not matched to a gene; V was cut back by 6 bases and J by 5 bases. This CDR3 has 14 amino acids. CDR3 sequence (DNA): TGTGCCAGCAGGCTCCCAGGGGGGTGGACTGAAGCTTTCTTT. Residues: CASRLPGGWTEAFF.

This clonotype was observed at least ten times. The chain is built from TRBV30 and TRBJ2-7, with D tentatively TRBD2 (5 bases). The CDR3 is 14 residues long. V dropped 0 bases and J dropped 2 bases, with 11 bases sitting between them. CDR1 and CDR2 from the germline V gene are GTSNPN and SVGIG (reference sequence). CDR3 protein: CAWSVSGPAYEQYF. CDR3 coding DNA: TGTGCCTGGAGTGTAAGCGGCCCCGCCTACGAGCAGTACTTC.

CDR3 sequence: CASSEGDRGSGNTIYF. The CDR3, as DNA: TGTGCCAGCAGCGAAGGGGACAGGGGCTCTGGAAACACCATATATTTT. J is TRBJ1-3 and V is TRBV7-9; 10 nucleotides match TRBD1. With 5 bases clipped from V and 0 bases from J, the junction kept 4 bases outside the gene matches. In germline, CDR1 is SEHNR, CDR2 FQNEAQ (reference sequence). The CDR3 runs to 16 residues.

A note on this clonotype: A much larger clonotype is one base distant, so this may be a read error. This chain joins TRBV28 and TRBJ1-1, with 9 bases matching TRBD1. Looked up from germline, CDR1 is MDHEN and CDR2 is SYDVKM. CDR3 length: 15 amino acids. The junction had 9 bases not matched to a gene; V was cut back by 4 bases and J by 6 bases. The CDR3 region has the DNA TGTGCCAGCAGTTCGTCGACAGGGGGTGGGGCTGAAGCTTTCTTT. Translation gives CASSSSTGGGAEAFF.

The V gene is TRBV13, the J gene TRBJ1-6, with 7 bases that match TRBD1. This CDR3 is built from 18 residues. Trimming cost V 4 bases and J 4 bases; bases outside gene matches: 13. CDR1 is PRHDT, CDR2 FYEKMQ, per germline (reference sequence). The CDR3 DNA sequence: TGTGCCAGCAGCTACCGACAGGGTAGAACTTCGTATAATTCACCCCTCCACTTT. It codes for CASSYRQGRTSYNSPLHF. Combining the CDR3 with reference TRBV13 and TRBJ1-6 gives the whole variable domain AAGVIQSPRHLIKEKRETATLKCYPIPRHDTVYWYQQGPGQDPQFLISFYEKMQSDKGSIPDRFSAQQFSDYHSELNMSSLELGDSALYFCASSYRQGRTSYNSPLHFGNGTRLTVT.

In its sample, this clonotype was seen many times. V and J are TRBV28 and TRBJ1-2, with D perhaps TRBD1 (6 bases). The ends were cut back, 5 bases at V and 5 bases at J, with 15 bases in the middle. The CDR3 is made up of 14 amino acids. The germline V gene has CDR1 MDHEN and CDR2 SYDVKM. This CDR3 reads CASSRQGGRYGYTF. CDR3 in DNA: TGTGCCAGCAGTCGTCAAGGGGGGAGGTATGGCTACACCTTC.